This TCR beta chain is from a study of CD8 T cells in ankylosing spondylitis. Study-wide findings and caveats: Matched ankylosing spondylitis synovial fluid reportedly showed significant enrichment of disease-linked clones. A subset of motif variants has previously been described in the synovial fluid and blood of reactive arthritis. Characteristic, it appeared, of ankylosing spondylitis blood was a TCR beta motif of eight highly homologous variants.

Molecular-barcoded quantitative 5'-RACE produced these TCR beta libraries. In TCRdb, the 5' RACE reads were re-called with MiXCR into one record per CDR3 protein. The data hold 670,000 or so distinct CDR3 sequences, with over 15% observed a single time. To note about this clonotype: Antigen unknown.

Germline loops: CDR1 SGHRS, CDR2 YFSETQ. The CDR3 covers 13 residues. Deletions cut 4 bases from V and 7 bases from J, with 11 bases between. The sample comprised blood, either unsorted or a sorted T cell fraction (not recorded which). This TCR came from a male donor with ankylosing spondylitis. The rearrangement uses TRBV5-1 and TRBJ2-2, with D hard to call. CDR3 amino acids: CASSRPMGGELFF. In nucleotides, the CDR3 is TGCGCCAGCAGCCGACCGATGGGCGGGGAGCTGTTTTTT.